The 29 T cell receptor beta chains reported below all come from one sample, sequenced in a study of T-cell reconstitution after alpha-beta-depleted transplantation in children (dated by TCRdb to between 2015 and 2016). Library construction relied on PCR. The reads were generated on an Illumina HiSeq 2500. To normalize quantification of the TCRbeta repertoire, the TCR libraries were built with molecular barcoding that relied on unique molecular identifiers. TCRdb trimmed public reads at Q25 via fastp, called clones via MiXCR and kept in-frame beta chains. Duplicate CDR3 protein sequences are folded into a single record with the most common DNA and genes. In this sample the table shows hundreds of thousands of distinct CDR3 sequences, roughly 23% of which occur a single time. Less than 15% of the sample belongs to the ten largest clones. Explained via the paper, the treatment or condition label denotes: allogeneic hematopoietic cell transplantation with graft depleted of TCRalphabeta T cells and CD19 B cells.

Sequencing was performed on PBMCs, mostly from graft donor cells, taken 360 days after TCRalphabeta/CD19-depleted stem cell transplant. These receptors all come from a boy under two years old who had a stem cell transplant for acute myeloid leukemia, so the T cells may come from the graft donor.

This clonotype showed up many times. The V gene is TRBV20-1, the J gene TRBJ2-1, with 7 bases that match TRBD2. CDR1 and CDR2 from the germline V gene are DFQATT and SNEGSKA (reference sequence). The CDR3 has 13 amino acids. The junction had 6 bases not matched to a gene; V was cut back by 1 base and J by 9 bases. DNA of the CDR3: TGCAGTGCTAGAGGGACTCCGGGGGGTGAGCAGTTCTTC. The encoded protein is CSARGTPGGEQFF.

The chain joins TRBV24-1 to TRBJ2-3; maybe TRBD1 (6 bases). The V gene lost 3 bases and the J gene lost 1 base, with 19 bases spanning the gap. This CDR3 is 18 amino acids long. CDR1 is KGHDR, CDR2 SFDVKD, per germline. CDR3: CATSDTSDRTRGTDTQYF. CDR3 DNA sequence: TGTGCCACCAGTGATACATCCGACAGGACCCGGGGCACAGATACGCAGTATTTT.

This clonotype was counted at least ten times. This rearrangement joins TRBV29-1 to TRBJ1-1; no definite D call. CDR1 and CDR2 (germline): SQVTM, ANQGSEA. The germline V and J ends were trimmed by 4 bases and 1 base, with 13 bases remaining between them. This CDR3 region has 14 residues. The CDR3 DNA is TGCAGCGTTGGGCAGCGGGTTAAGAACACTGAAGCTTTCTTT. Protein sequence: CSVGQRVKNTEAFF.

The CDR3 bases are TGTGCCAGCACCGACAGGGGGCCTGCAGATACGCAGTATTTT. The encoded protein is CASTDRGPADTQYF. The chain recombines TRBV6-1 with TRBJ2-3, with 10 bases that match TRBD1. This CDR3 has 14 amino acids. In germline, CDR1 is MNHNS, CDR2 SASEGT. Trimming cost V 7 bases and J 4 bases; bases outside gene matches: 5.

This clonotype occurred a few times. The CDR3 protein is CAISLSRQNRGSNQPQHF. DNA of the CDR3: TGTGCCATCAGTTTGAGTCGACAGAACAGGGGGAGCAATCAGCCCCAGCATTTT. V and J are TRBV10-3 and TRBJ1-5, with TRBD1 identical over 8 bases. This CDR3 spans 18 amino acids. Losses at the gene ends were 5 bases for V and 1 base for J; bases not matched to a gene: 13. In germline, CDR1 is ENHRY, CDR2 SYGVKD.

The J gene is TRBJ2-1, the V gene TRBV12-3 or TRBV12-4; no clear D. Trimming cost V 2 bases and J 8 bases, with 10 bases left between them. The CDR3 contains 13 residues. This CDR3 is CASSLNPRYEQFF. CDR3 coding DNA: TGTGCCAGCAGTTTAAATCCCAGATATGAGCAGTTCTTC.

This clonotype was counted many times. The rearrangement links TRBV7-9 to TRBJ2-2; no clear D gene. The CDR3 is 15 amino acids. Per the germline V gene, CDR1 is SEHNR and CDR2 is FQNEAQ (reference sequence). V lost 1 base and J lost 0, with 6 bases in between. The CDR3 loop is CASSLGQPNTGELFF. CDR3 DNA: TGTGCCAGCAGCTTAGGGCAGCCGAACACCGGGGAGCTGTTTTTT. The complete variable domain, with remaining parts taken from reference TRBV7-9 and TRBJ2-2, reads DTGVSQNPRHKITKRGQNVTFRCDPISEHNRLYWYRQTLGQGPEFLTYFQNEAQLEKSRLLSDRFSAERPKGSFSTLEIQRTEQGDSAMYLCASSLGQPNTGELFFGEGSRLTVL.

This clonotype was recorded a few times. V gene TRBV11-3 combines with J gene TRBJ2-7; D may match TRBD1 or TRBD2 (5 bases each). Germline CDR1 is SGHNT and CDR2 is YENEEA. The V gene lost 0 bases and the J gene lost 4 bases, with 19 bases spanning the gap. This CDR3 is built from 17 residues. The CDR3 spells CASSLEGSGTPPYEQYF. Written as DNA, the CDR3 is TGTGCCAGCAGCTTAGAAGGGTCCGGGACGCCACCTTACGAGCAGTACTTC.

The CDR3 DNA reads TGTGCCAGCAGCTTACCAGCGGGGGAGCCCCGGACGCAGTATTTT. This sequence encodes CASSLPAGEPRTQYF. The rearrangement uses TRBV7-8 and TRBJ2-3; 8 positions match TRBD2. Per the germline V gene, CDR1 is SGHVS and CDR2 is FQNEAQ. V dropped 2 bases and J dropped 9; count of bases not matched to a gene: 10. This CDR3 has 15 residues.

This clonotype was observed many times. CDR3 protein: CASSSRRYSGGETQYF. In DNA form, the CDR3 reads TGTGCCAGCAGTTCCCGGCGCTATAGCGGGGGAGAGACCCAGTACTTC. This chain uses TRBV28 with TRBJ2-5; the match to TRBD2 covers 9 bases. This CDR3 is built from 16 residues. CDR1 and CDR2 from the germline V gene are MDHEN and SYDVKM. Trimming removed 4 bases from V and 4 bases from J; junction bases left unmatched: 10.

V gene TRBV6-1 combines with J gene TRBJ1-5; D call uncertain. V dropped 7 bases and J dropped 4 bases, with 17 bases sitting between them. The CDR3 runs 15 residues. CDR1 is MNHNS, CDR2 SASEGT, per germline. DNA of the CDR3: TGTGCCAGCACTGCCAGAGCCTTTATGAATCAGCCCCAGCATTTT. Residues: CASTARAFMNQPQHF.

This clonotype occurred a few times. The rearrangement joins TRBV5-1 to TRBJ1-1, with D perhaps matching TRBD1 (6 bases). Germline V lookup: CDR1 SGHRS, CDR2 YFSETQ. Between the trimmed V and J ends, which lost 3 bases and 4 bases, there was a span of 10 bases. CDR3 length equals 13 residues. The chain's CDR3 is CASSSEQGTEAFF. CDR3 coding DNA: TGCGCCAGCAGCTCGGAACAGGGCACTGAAGCTTTCTTT.

The sample holds many counts of this clonotype. This sequence joins TRBV7-9 and TRBJ2-4; 12 bases line up with TRBD1. Germline CDR1 is SEHNR and CDR2 is FQNEAQ (reference sequence). The length of the CDR3 is 14 residues. V was clipped by 0 bases and J by 11 bases; unmatched bases: 2. The DNA of the CDR3 is TGTGCCAGCAGCTTAGCGGGACAGGGGGCATTTCAGTACTTC. Its translation: CASSLAGQGAFQYF.

Concerning this clonotype itself: A read error may be the cause here, since a much bigger clone is one base away. The chain links TRBV2 to TRBJ2-7; D tentatively fits TRBD1 or TRBD2 (6 bases each). The CDR3 is 13 amino acids. Germline-derived CDR1 and CDR2 are SNHLY and FYNNEI. CDR3 sequence: CASSGGALYKQYF. The CDR3 DNA reads TGTGCCAGCAGTGGGGGGGCCCTCTACAAGCAGTACTTC.

At least ten counts were recorded for this clonotype. V usage is TRBV29-1 and J usage is TRBJ2-3; D is undetermined. Looked up from germline, CDR1 is SQVTM and CDR2 is ANQGSEA. The CDR3 runs 12 residues. Trimming cost V 1 base and J 9 bases, with 11 bases left between them. CDR3 sequence: CSVEGFRVTQYF. CDR3 DNA sequence: TGCAGCGTTGAAGGCTTCCGCGTCACGCAGTATTTT.

At least ten counts were recorded for this clonotype. This chain connects TRBV14 to TRBJ2-1; possible D gene TRBD1, 5 bases. The CDR3 consists of 14 residues. Trimming left V 4 bases short and J 15 bases short, with 22 bases between. CDR1 is SGHDN, CDR2 FVKESK, per germline. The CDR3 is CASSLLALKGLAFF. The CDR3 DNA is TGTGCCAGCAGCCTACTTGCTCTGAAGGGGTTGGCGTTCTTC.

The chain carries TRBV20-1 and TRBJ2-1; TRBD2 aligns across 11 bases. The V and J ends lost 5 bases and 6 bases, in that order; junction bases with no gene match: 15. Looked up from germline, CDR1 is DFQATT and CDR2 is SNEGSKA (reference sequence). The CDR3 spans 17 residues. This chain's CDR3 is CSAPPGLAVGKGNEQFF. CDR3 coding DNA: TGCAGTGCTCCTCCGGGACTAGCGGTCGGCAAGGGCAATGAGCAGTTCTTC.

The chain joins TRBV5-1 to TRBJ2-1; D unclear. This CDR3 is 15 amino acids long. Germline V gives CDR1 SGHRS, CDR2 YFSETQ. V dropped 7 bases and J dropped 1 base, with 15 bases sitting between them. The CDR3 bases are TGCGCCAGCGCTCTGCAGAGTGGGTCCTACAATGAGCAGTTCTTC. It encodes CASALQSGSYNEQFF.

In its sample, this clonotype was seen many times. This rearrangement joins TRBV20-1 to TRBJ2-3; 10 nucleotides align to TRBD2. The CDR3 totals 14 residues. The J segment lost 6 bases and the V segment lost 2 bases, leaving 5 bases of the junction unmatched. Germline V lookup: CDR1 DFQATT, CDR2 SNEGSKA (reference sequence). The CDR3 protein is CSARPSGGGDTQYF. DNA for the CDR3: TGCAGTGCTAGACCTAGCGGGGGCGGGGATACGCAGTATTTT.

This clonotype was seen repeatedly, ten times or more. This chain links TRBV12-3 or TRBV12-4 with TRBJ2-7; D unresolved. CDR3 length equals 14 residues. V shed 3 bases and J shed 0 bases, with 9 bases lying between them. The CDR3 DNA follows: TGTGCCAGCAGTTTTGGAAGTGACTCCTACGAGCAGTACGTC. Translated: CASSFGSDSYEQYV.

This sequence joins TRBV6-1 and TRBJ2-7, with D perhaps matching TRBD2 (6 bases). Trimming took 6 bases from V and 2 from J, leaving 14 bases between them. Germline-derived CDR1 and CDR2 are MNHNS and SASEGT. This CDR3 spans 14 amino acids. The CDR3 spells CASSDNGGTYEQYF. The CDR3 DNA reads TGTGCCAGCAGCGACAACGGCGGGACCTACGAGCAGTACTTC.

This clonotype was counted only a few times. This sequence joins TRBV13 and TRBJ2-3; 8 bases match TRBD2. Per the germline V gene, CDR1 is PRHDT and CDR2 is FYEKMQ (reference sequence). This CDR3 spans 14 amino acids. The trim removed 5 bases at V and 4 bases at J, leaving 5 bases unmatched. The CDR3 is CASSGGGPPDTQYF. The CDR3 DNA is TGTGCCAGCAGCGGCGGGGGGCCCCCAGATACGCAGTATTTT.

This clonotype has only a few counts. This sequence joins TRBV20-1 and TRBJ2-2, with TRBD2 matching 7 bases. Looked up from germline, CDR1 is DFQATT and CDR2 is SNEGSKA (reference sequence). V shed 6 bases and J 1 base; nucleotides not matched to a gene: 5. The CDR3 is 14 amino acids. The CDR3 region has the DNA TGCAGTGCAAACGGGGGGATGAACACCGGGGAGCTGTTTTTT. Translating gives CSANGGMNTGELFF.

This clonotype occurred many times. CDR3 sequence: CASSQGQLSFYEQYF. The CDR3 nucleotides read TGTGCCAGCAGCCAGGGCCAACTCTCTTTCTACGAGCAGTACTTC. The rearrangement uses TRBV3-2 and TRBJ2-7; TRBD2, the table's D call, was not compared with the DNA. TRBV3-2 is noted as a pseudogene. The CDR3 is made up of 15 amino acids.

The chain links TRBV4-2 to TRBJ2-1; maybe TRBD2 (7 bases). Germline assignment: CDR1 LGHNA and CDR2 YNFKEQ. The CDR3 sequence is 14 residues long. V lost 0 bases, J lost 7 bases, and 10 bases lay in between. CDR3 sequence: CASSQERGGNEQFF. The CDR3 bases are TGTGCCAGCAGCCAAGAGAGGGGGGGTAATGAGCAGTTCTTC.

This clonotype showed up just a few times. The V gene is TRBV20-1, the J gene TRBJ1-5; 7 nucleotides agree with TRBD1. Germline CDR1 is DFQATT and CDR2 is SNEGSKA (reference sequence). The J segment lost 6 bases and the V segment lost 6 bases, leaving 11 bases of the junction unmatched. The CDR3 extends over 14 amino acids. The DNA of the CDR3 is TGCAGTGCCTACGACAGGGAGTCGCGTCAGCCCCAGCATTTT. Its protein is CSAYDRESRQPQHF.

This clonotype was detected a few times. This chain connects TRBV29-1 to TRBJ2-1; 8 bases fit TRBD2. CDR3 length equals 13 residues. Germline values: CDR1 SQVTM, CDR2 ANQGSEA. The V and J ends lost 2 bases and 3 bases, in that order; junction bases with no gene match: 0. The CDR3 nucleotides read TGCAGCGTTGAACTAGCGGGCTACAATGAGCAGTTCTTC. Translated: CSVELAGYNEQFF.

This clonotype turned up a few times. The CDR3 region is CSALSGYEQYF. CDR3 coding DNA: TGCAGTGCCCTGTCGGGCTACGAGCAGTACTTC. This chain joins TRBV20-1 and TRBJ2-7, with D hard to call. CDR1 and CDR2 (germline): DFQATT, SNEGSKA (reference sequence). The CDR3 is 11 residues long. Deletions cut 6 bases from V and 3 bases from J, with 9 bases between.

The chain recombines TRBV20-1 with TRBJ2-1; D unresolved. The length of the CDR3 is 10 residues. Per germline, CDR1 DFQATT and CDR2 SNEGSKA (reference sequence). CDR3 in amino acids: CSKYKDEQFF. As DNA, the CDR3 is TGCAGCAAATATAAGGATGAGCAGTTCTTC.